Each of the 2 T cell receptor beta chains below was sequenced from the same sample in a study of blood T cell repertoires in COVID-19. The repertoire was sequenced with immunoSEQ multiplex PCR; TCRdb's copy has only in-frame clones and lacks some. The sample shows a few hundred thousand clones, about four fifths of them seen only once. The sequenced material came from peripheral blood. These receptors were collected from a woman aged 80 or over with acute or convalescent COVID-19.

There are a few counts of this clone. This rearrangement joins TRBV7-2 to TRBJ1-2, with 8 bases that match TRBD1. CDR3 length equals 17 residues. CDR1 SGHTA and CDR2 FQGNSA come from the germline V gene. V dropped 4 bases and J dropped 4; count of bases not matched to a gene: 14. The CDR3 DNA reads TGTGCCAGCAGCTATGGACAGGGAGAGCTCAATGTCTATGGCTACACCTTC. Amino acids: CASSYGQGELNVYGYTF.

This clone was observed once. V is TRBV5-1 and J is TRBJ2-1, with 8 bases that match TRBD1. Germline V lookup: CDR1 SGHRS, CDR2 YFSETQ. This CDR3 region has 15 residues. V lost 0 bases and J lost 9; bases outside the gene matches: 8. CDR3 sequence: CASSLVATGDAEQFF. CDR3 sequence (DNA): TGCGCCAGCAGCTTGGTTGCGACAGGGGATGCTGAGCAGTTCTTC. The whole variable domain, filled in from reference TRBV5-1 and TRBJ2-1, reads KAGVTQTPRYLIKTRGQQVTLSCSPISGHRSVSWYQQTPGQGLQFLFEYFSETQRNKGNFPGRFSGRQFSNSRSEMNVSTLELGDSALYLCASSLVATGDAEQFFGPGTRLTVL.